Here is one T cell receptor beta chain with its context. Its matching antigen is unknown. Germline V gene data show CDR1 as SGHRS and CDR2 as YFSETQ. CDR3 length: 16 residues. The V segment lost 4 bases and the J segment 4 bases; nucleotides outside the gene matches: 13. TCRdb analysed the 5' RACE reads with MiXCR anew, one entry per CDR3 protein. Of 500,000 or so distinct CDR3 sequences in the sample, approximately 22% are singletons; the top ten hold roughly 0.91%. These data are taken from a study of identical twins. Study-level findings and limits: Beta out-of-frame sequences showed weaker excess twin sharing.

The same sample was also studied in work on T cells expressing NK-cell markers.

The sequencing sample was made of CD4+ T cells sorted from blood. The chain is built from TRBV5-1 and TRBJ1-1; 7 nucleotides match TRBD1. The clonotype was recovered from a woman aged 18-29 years in good health. CDR3 nucleotides: TGCGCCAGCAGCAGAGGGGGCAGGGTTCAGGGCACTGAAGCTTTCTTT. Translating it yields CASSRGGRVQGTEAFF.